This T cell receptor beta chain was captured by sequencing in a study of blood T cells in healthy people across ages. Study conclusions and caveats: Higher naive T cell percentage went strongly together with higher TCR beta diversity. Per-million-T-cell TCR beta diversity fell roughly linearly with age.

The sample holds a few counts of this clonotype. Its antigen is undetermined. Using a J-beta primer mix together with a sample-barcoded 5' primer, a second PCR was run for roughly 6 to 11 cycles. A template-switch adaptor containing 12 random nucleotides labeled each cDNA molecule. TCRdb redid the calling of the 5' RACE reads with MiXCR, one entry per CDR3 protein. The sample has fewer than 700,000 distinct CDR3 sequences; around two fifths are singletons. V was clipped by 4 bases and J by 0 bases, with 10 bases between them. CDR3 length: 15 amino acids. CDR1 is DFQATT, CDR2 SNEGSKA, per germline (reference sequence).

The chain links TRBV20-1 to TRBJ2-6; no firm D call. Sequencing used blood. The origin of this receptor is a man older than 75 in good health. The CDR3 DNA reads TGCAGTGCTATGGCCCCCTCCTCTGGGGCCAACGTCCTGACTTTC. The encoded protein is CSAMAPSSGANVLTF.